This T cell receptor beta chain was recovered during a study of CD8 T cells in Susac syndrome. Per germline, CDR1 KGHDR and CDR2 SFDVKD. There are 12 residues in the CDR3. V lost 4 bases, J lost 14 bases, and 6 bases stayed unmatched. RNA, at about 0.45 to 1 ug, was reverse transcribed with random hexamers. The authors amplified TCR beta CDR3 across 54 Vbeta and 13 Jbeta using immunoSEQ multiplex PCR. TCRdb redid the calling of the immunoSEQ multiplex PCR reads with MiXCR, one entry per CDR3 protein. The table has some 220,000 distinct CDR3 sequences, nearly 97% seen once; the top ten hold 0.08% to 0.095%. General study points: By the study's own acknowledgment, its TCR sequencing and HLA analysis included relatively few individuals.

This clonotype was detected once. The antigen is unknown. TCR beta from blood CD8+ and CD4+ T cells was sequenced. TEMRA cells were FACS-enriched, with CD8+ and CD4+ T cells isolated negatively. Input material: CD4+ T cells from PBMCs. This chain connects TRBV24-1 to TRBJ2-1; 8 bases are a match to TRBD1. The receptor comes from a human donor with multiple sclerosis. The CDR3 coding sequence is TGTGCCACCAGTGACCTCGGACAGGGAAAGTTCTTC. As protein: CATSDLGQGKFF.